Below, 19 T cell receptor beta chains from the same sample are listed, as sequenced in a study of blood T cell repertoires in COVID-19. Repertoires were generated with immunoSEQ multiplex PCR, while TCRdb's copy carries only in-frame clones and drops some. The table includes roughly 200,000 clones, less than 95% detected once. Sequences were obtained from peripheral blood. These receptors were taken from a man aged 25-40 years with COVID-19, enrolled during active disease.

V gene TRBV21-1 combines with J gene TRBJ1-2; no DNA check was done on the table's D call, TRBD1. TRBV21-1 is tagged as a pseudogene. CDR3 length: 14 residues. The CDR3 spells CASSKRDRLNGYTF. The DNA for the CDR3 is TGTGCCAGCAGCAAAAGGGACAGGCTGAATGGCTACACCTTC.

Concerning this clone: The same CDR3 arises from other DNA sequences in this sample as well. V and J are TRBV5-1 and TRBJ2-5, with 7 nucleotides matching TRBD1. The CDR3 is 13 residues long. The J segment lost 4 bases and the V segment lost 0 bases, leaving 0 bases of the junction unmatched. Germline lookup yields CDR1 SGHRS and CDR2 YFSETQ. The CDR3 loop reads CASSLGTGETQYF. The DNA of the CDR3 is TGCGCCAGCAGCTTGGGGACAGGAGAGACCCAGTACTTC. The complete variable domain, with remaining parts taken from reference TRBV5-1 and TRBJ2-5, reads KAGVTQTPRYLIKTRGQQVTLSCSPISGHRSVSWYQQTPGQGLQFLFEYFSETQRNKGNFPGRFSGRQFSNSRSEMNVSTLELGDSALYLCASSLGTGETQYFGPGTRLLVL.

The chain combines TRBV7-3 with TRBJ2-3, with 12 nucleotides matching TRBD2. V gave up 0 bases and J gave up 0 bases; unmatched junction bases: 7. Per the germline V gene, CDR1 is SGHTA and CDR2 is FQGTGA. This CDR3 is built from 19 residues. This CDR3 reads CASSLTRRLAGESTDTQYF. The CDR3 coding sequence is TGTGCCAGCAGCTTAACCCGGAGACTAGCGGGGGAGAGCACAGATACGCAGTATTTT.

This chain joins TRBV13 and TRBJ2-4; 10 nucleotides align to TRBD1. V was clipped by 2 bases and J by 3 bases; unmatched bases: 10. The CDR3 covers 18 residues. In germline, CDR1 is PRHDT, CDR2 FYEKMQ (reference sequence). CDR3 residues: CASSLSYIGDRGKNIQYF. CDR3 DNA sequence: TGTGCCAGCAGCTTAAGCTATATAGGGGACAGGGGCAAAAACATTCAGTACTTC.

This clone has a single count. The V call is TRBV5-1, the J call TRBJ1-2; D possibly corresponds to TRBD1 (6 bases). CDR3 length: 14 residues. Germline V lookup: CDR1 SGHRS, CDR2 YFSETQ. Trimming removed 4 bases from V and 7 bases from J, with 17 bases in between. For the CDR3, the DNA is TGCGCCAGCAGCGGCCCCGGACAGATGAGTGGCTACACCTTC. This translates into CASSGPGQMSGYTF.

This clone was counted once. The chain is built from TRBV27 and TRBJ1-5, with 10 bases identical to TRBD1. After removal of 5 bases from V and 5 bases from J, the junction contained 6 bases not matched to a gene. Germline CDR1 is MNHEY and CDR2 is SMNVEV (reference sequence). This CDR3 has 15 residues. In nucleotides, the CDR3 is TGTGCCAGCAGTACCGACAGGGGGCTTGATCAGCCCCAGCATTTT. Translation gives CASSTDRGLDQPQHF.

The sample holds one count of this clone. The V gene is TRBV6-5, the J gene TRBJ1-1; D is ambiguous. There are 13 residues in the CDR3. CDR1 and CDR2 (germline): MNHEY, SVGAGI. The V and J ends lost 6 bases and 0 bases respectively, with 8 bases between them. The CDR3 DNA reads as TGTGCCAGCAGCCTAACTCTGAACACTGAAGCTTTCTTT. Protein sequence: CASSLTLNTEAFF.

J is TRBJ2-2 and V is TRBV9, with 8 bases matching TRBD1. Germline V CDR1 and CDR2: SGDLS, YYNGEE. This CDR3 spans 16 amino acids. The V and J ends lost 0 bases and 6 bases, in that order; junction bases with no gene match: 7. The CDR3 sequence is CASSVGGRGQSGELFF. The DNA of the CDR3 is TGTGCCAGCAGCGTAGGGGGCAGGGGGCAGTCCGGGGAGCTGTTTTTT.

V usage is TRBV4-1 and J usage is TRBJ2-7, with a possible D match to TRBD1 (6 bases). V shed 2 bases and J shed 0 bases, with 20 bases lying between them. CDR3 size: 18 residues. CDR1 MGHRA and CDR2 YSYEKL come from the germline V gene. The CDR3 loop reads CASSQRTPPTGHSYEQYF. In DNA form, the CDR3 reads TGCGCCAGCAGCCAAAGGACACCCCCTACAGGGCACTCCTACGAGCAGTACTTC.

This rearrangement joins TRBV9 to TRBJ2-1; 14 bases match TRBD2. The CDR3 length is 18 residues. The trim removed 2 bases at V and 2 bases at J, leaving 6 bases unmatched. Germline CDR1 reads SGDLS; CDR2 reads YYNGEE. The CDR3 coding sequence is TGTGCCAGCAGCGTGGGACTAGCGGGGGCCGTTACCTACAATGAGCAGTTCTTC. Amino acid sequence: CASSVGLAGAVTYNEQFF.

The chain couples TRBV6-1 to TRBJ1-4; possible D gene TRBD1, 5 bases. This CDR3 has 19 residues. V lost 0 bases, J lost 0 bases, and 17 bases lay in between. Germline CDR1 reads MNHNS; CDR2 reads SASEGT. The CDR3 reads CASSEALLGPRSTNEKLFF. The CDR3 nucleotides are TGTGCCAGCAGTGAAGCGCTTCTGGGGCCTAGATCAACTAATGAAAAACTGTTTTTT.

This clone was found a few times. Here the CDR3 DNA reads TGTGCCAGCAGCCTGCCAAATAGACAGGGACTGGGCGGGGAGCTGTTTTTT. Translated: CASSLPNRQGLGGELFF. This sequence joins TRBV7-9 and TRBJ2-2; the D gene is possibly TRBD1 (7 bases). The V gene's germline CDR1 is SEHNR and CDR2 FQNEAQ (reference sequence). Trimming took off 5 bases at V and 7 bases at J, with 23 bases between the two ends. The CDR3 has 17 residues.

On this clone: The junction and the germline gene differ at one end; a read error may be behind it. The CDR3 sequence is CASGTGFAF. The CDR3 DNA reads as TGTGCCAGTGGGACAGGCTTCGCCTTC. The chain links TRBV2 to TRBJ1-2; 8 bases agree with TRBD1. CDR3 length equals 9 residues. Germline lookup yields CDR1 SNHLY and CDR2 FYNNEI.

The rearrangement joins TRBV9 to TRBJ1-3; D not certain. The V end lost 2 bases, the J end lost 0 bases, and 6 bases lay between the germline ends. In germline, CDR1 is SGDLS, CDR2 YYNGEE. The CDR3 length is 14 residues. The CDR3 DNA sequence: TGTGCCAGCAGCGTCCAGGACTCTGGAAACACCATATATTTT. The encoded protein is CASSVQDSGNTIYF.

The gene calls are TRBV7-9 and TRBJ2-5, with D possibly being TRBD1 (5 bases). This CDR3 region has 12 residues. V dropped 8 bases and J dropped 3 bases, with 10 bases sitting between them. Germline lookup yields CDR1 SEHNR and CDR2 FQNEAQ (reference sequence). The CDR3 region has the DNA TGTGCCAGCGAAGACAGAGAAGAGACCCAGTACTTC. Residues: CASEDREETQYF.

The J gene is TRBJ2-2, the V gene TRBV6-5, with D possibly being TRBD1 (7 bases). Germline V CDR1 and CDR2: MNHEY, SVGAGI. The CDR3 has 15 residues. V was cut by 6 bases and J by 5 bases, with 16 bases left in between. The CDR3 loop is CASSRGTVITGELFF. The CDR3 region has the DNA TGTGCCAGCAGCCGCGGGACAGTGATTACCGGGGAGCTGTTTTTT.

Here the CDR3 DNA reads TGCGCCAGCAGCGAGGGGACAGGGCCTATGGGCAATCAGCCCCAGCATTTT. Its protein product is CASSEGTGPMGNQPQHF. V is TRBV5-1 and J is TRBJ1-5; 9 nucleotides line up with TRBD1. Unmatched junction bases numbered 10, after V lost 4 bases and J lost 2 bases. CDR1 SGHRS and CDR2 YFSETQ come from the germline V gene. The CDR3 has 17 amino acids. The entire variable domain, with the rest obtained from reference TRBV5-1 and TRBJ1-5, is as follows: KAGVTQTPRYLIKTRGQQVTLSCSPISGHRSVSWYQQTPGQGLQFLFEYFSETQRNKGNFPGRFSGRQFSNSRSEMNVSTLELGDSALYLCASSEGTGPMGNQPQHFGDGTRLSIL.

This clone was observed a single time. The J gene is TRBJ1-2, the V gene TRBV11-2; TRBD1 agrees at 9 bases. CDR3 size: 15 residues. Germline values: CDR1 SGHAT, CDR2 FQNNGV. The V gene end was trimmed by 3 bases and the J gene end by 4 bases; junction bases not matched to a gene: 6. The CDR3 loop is CASSFGQGTIYGYTF. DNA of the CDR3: TGTGCCAGCAGCTTCGGACAGGGGACAATCTATGGCTACACCTTC.

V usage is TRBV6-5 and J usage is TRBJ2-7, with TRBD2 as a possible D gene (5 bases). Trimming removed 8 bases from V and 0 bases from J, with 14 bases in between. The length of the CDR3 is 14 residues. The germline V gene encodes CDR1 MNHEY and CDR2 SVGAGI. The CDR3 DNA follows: TGTGCCAGCCGGGGTAGTGTGGTCTCCTACGAGCAGTACTTC. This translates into CASRGSVVSYEQYF.